This T cell receptor beta chain was identified in a study of post-analysis software for immune sequencing data. Study-level information: There were relapsing-remitting, secondary progressive and progressive-relapsing multiple sclerosis among the disease courses included.

The TCR beta cDNA libraries contained unique molecular identifiers. The yield from about 1 to 10 million T cells was 500,000 or so cDNA molecules in total. TCRdb analysed the PCR reads with MiXCR anew, one entry per CDR3 protein. The sample consists of fewer than 850,000 distinct CDR3 sequences, less than 35% of them appearing once. Study-wide results and caveats: There was significantly lower normalized Chao1 diversity in multiple sclerosis patients than in controls. When the samples were clustered directly with F measure, those that had been prepared in the same batch showed strong co-clustering.

Notes on this clonotype: The antigen is undetermined.

Sequencing was performed on blood. The sequence derives from a girl between 10 and 17 years old with multiple sclerosis.

CDR3: CASSPGGMTQYF. In nucleotides, the CDR3 is TGTGCCAGCAGCCCAGGGGGGATGACCCAGTACTTC. The chain is built from TRBV7-9 and TRBJ2-5, with a possible D match to TRBD1 (7 bases). Per germline, CDR1 SEHNR and CDR2 FQNEAQ (reference sequence). CDR3 length: 12 residues. V was cut by 5 bases and J by 7 bases, with 11 bases left in between.